Sequencing of this T cell receptor beta chain was carried out in a study of blood T cell repertoires in COVID-19. About the study: COVID-19 samples from acute and convalescent phases originated in the United States, Italy and Spain.

Original handling: The authors estimated nucleated cell counts from reference gene primer amplification. Here immunoSEQ multiplex PCR was the method, and the copy in TCRdb shows in-frame clones only, minus some. The V and J calls and clone size come from that table; D and trimming were worked out from the DNA. The sample lists approximately 280,000 clones; nearly 90% were seen once. The CDR3 sequence is 16 residues long. Germline CDR1 MGHRA, CDR2 YSYEKL. V lost 0 bases, J lost 10 bases, and 7 bases stayed unmatched. Sequenced input: PBMCs or T cells enriched from blood (not recorded which). This sequence was found in a woman between 18 and 29 years old with acute COVID-19. The chain couples TRBV4-1 to TRBJ1-6; 9 nucleotides match TRBD1. The CDR3 DNA reads TGCGCCAGCAGCCAAGAGGTGGGGACAGGGAACTCACCCCTCCACTTT. Its protein is CASSQEVGTGNSPLHF.